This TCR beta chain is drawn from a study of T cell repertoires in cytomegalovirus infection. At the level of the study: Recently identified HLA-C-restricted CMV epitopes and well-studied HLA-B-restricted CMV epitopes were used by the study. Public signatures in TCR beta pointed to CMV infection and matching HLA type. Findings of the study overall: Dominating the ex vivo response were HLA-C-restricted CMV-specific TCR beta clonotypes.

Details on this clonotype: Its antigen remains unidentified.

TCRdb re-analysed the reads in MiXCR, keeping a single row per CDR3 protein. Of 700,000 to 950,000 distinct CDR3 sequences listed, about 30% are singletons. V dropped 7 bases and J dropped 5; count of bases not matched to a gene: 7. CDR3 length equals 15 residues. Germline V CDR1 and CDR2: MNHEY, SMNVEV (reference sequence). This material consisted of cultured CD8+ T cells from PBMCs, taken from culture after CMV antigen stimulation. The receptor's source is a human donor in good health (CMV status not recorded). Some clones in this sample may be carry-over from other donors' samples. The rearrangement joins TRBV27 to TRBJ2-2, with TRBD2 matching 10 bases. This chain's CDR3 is CASTDSGGPTGELFF. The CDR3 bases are TGTGCCAGCACTGATAGCGGGGGGCCTACCGGGGAGCTGTTTTTT.